The clone carrying this T cell receptor beta chain was counted once. Its specificity is not known. The data were produced by immunoSEQ multiplex PCR, yet TCRdb's version contains in-frame clones alone and is incomplete. The sample has a few hundred thousand clones, approximately 90% seen once. The donors were part of the validation cohort of 120 subjects. That cohort was separate from the first cohort, which comprised fewer than 800 subjects. The entry originates in a study of cytomegalovirus exposure and HLA in healthy donors. Study overall: The approximately 120 validation repertoires and the approximately 640 first-cohort repertoires shared a platform, a later analysis reported.

V trimming: 5 bases; J trimming: 3 bases; junction bases outside the gene matches: 12. Germline loops: CDR1 MDHEN, CDR2 SYDVKM. The CDR3 has 17 residues. General study findings and limits: There were 164 TCR beta chains listed as cytomegalovirus-associated.

Material for sequencing was PBMCs. The chain employs TRBV28 and TRBJ1-5, with 8 bases identical to TRBD1. This receptor was obtained from a young woman in good health and CMV-seronegative. The CDR3 coding sequence is TGTGCCAGCAGTCTCTCAACTAGGACAGGGTACAATCAGCCCCAGCATTTT. Protein product: CASSLSTRTGYNQPQHF. Drawing the rest from reference TRBV28 and TRBJ1-5, the complete variable domain is DVKVTQSSRYLVKRTGEKVFLECVQDMDHENMFWYRQDPGLGLRLIYFSYDVKMKEKGDIPEGYSVSREKKERFSLILESASTNQTSMYLCASSLSTRTGYNQPQHFGDGTRLSIL.